This paragraph reports one T cell receptor beta chain. Its antigen is not identified. The entry originates in a study of identical twins. Study-wide points: Fewer insertions were carried by abundant cord blood beta clonotypes, but none was seen in memory repertoires. Those out-of-frame alpha sequences shared by twins showed an excess of low generation probability.

In every case, the donor was a healthy Caucasian. TCRdb re-called the 5' RACE reads with MiXCR, one entry per CDR3 protein. The repertoire consists of roughly 1.6 million distinct CDR3 sequences, with 25% to 35% occurring once and the leading ten covering under 0.35%. The J segment lost 9 bases and the V segment lost 3 bases, leaving 12 bases of the junction unmatched. Germline V gene lookup returns CDR1 KGHSH and CDR2 LQKENI. The CDR3 is 15 residues long. The specimen was cord blood. The genes are TRBV18 and TRBJ2-7; TRBD1 agrees at 9 bases. The receptor comes from a newborn girl in good health. The CDR3 region has the DNA TGTGCCAGCTCACCTTCCGGACAGGGGAACCTCGCGCAGTACTTC. It encodes CASSPSGQGNLAQYF.